This passage covers 17 T cell receptor beta chains from one sample sequenced in a study of cytomegalovirus exposure and HLA in healthy donors. Primers for the PCR totalled 60 Vbeta and 13 Jbeta. The assay was immunoSEQ multiplex PCR, and TCRdb's table has in-frame clones only and misses some. The repertoire consists of about 130,000 clones, with 73% occurring once and the leading ten covering 2.1%. Sequencing input: PBMCs. These TCRs come from a woman aged 40-49 years in good health and CMV-seropositive.

This chain joins TRBV4-2 and TRBJ1-4; D is possibly TRBD1 (6 bases). The V and J ends lost 1 base and 3 bases respectively, with 9 bases between them. The CDR3 has 15 residues. Germline assignment: CDR1 LGHNA and CDR2 YNFKEQ. The CDR3 protein is CASSQGRGSNEKLFF. CDR3 bases: TGTGCCAGCAGCCAAGGAAGGGGGTCTAATGAAAAACTGTTTTTT.

The chain joins TRBV5-1 to TRBJ2-7; D unclear. V lost 4 bases, J lost 3 bases, and 5 bases lay in between. Per germline, CDR1 SGHRS and CDR2 YFSETQ. There are 11 residues in the CDR3. The chain's CDR3 is CASSQNYEQYF. In DNA form, the CDR3 reads TGCGCCAGCAGCCAGAACTACGAGCAGTACTTC.

This rearrangement joins TRBV28 to TRBJ1-1, with a weak D call TRBD1 (6 bases). The germline gives CDR1 MDHEN, CDR2 SYDVKM. V lost 6 bases and J lost 1, with 12 bases in between. CDR3 size: 14 residues. CDR3 in amino acids: CASRPDRGNTEAFF. The CDR3 DNA follows: TGTGCCAGCAGACCGGACAGAGGGAACACTGAAGCTTTCTTT. The variable domain in full, with the rest retrieved from reference TRBV28 and TRBJ1-1, is DVKVTQSSRYLVKRTGEKVFLECVQDMDHENMFWYRQDPGLGLRLIYFSYDVKMKEKGDIPEGYSVSREKKERFSLILESASTNQTSMYLCASRPDRGNTEAFFGQGTRLTVV.

The V gene is TRBV5-5, the J gene TRBJ2-3; no clear D. Per the germline V gene, CDR1 is SGHKS and CDR2 is YYEKEE (reference sequence). V gave up 2 bases and J gave up 1 base, with 5 bases separating them. The CDR3 has 13 residues. Written as DNA, the CDR3 is TGTGCCAGCAGCTTCCGGGGCACAGATACGCAGTATTTT. This sequence encodes CASSFRGTDTQYF.

V usage is TRBV4-2 and J usage is TRBJ2-3, with 7 nucleotides matching TRBD1. V lost 0 bases to trimming and J lost 5 bases; unmatched junction nucleotides: 17. Per the germline V gene, CDR1 is LGHNA and CDR2 is YNFKEQ. CDR3 length equals 19 residues. This CDR3 is CASSQDRSFRPGGIDTQYF. The DNA for the CDR3 is TGTGCCAGCAGCCAAGATCGATCATTTAGGCCAGGGGGAATAGATACGCAGTATTTT.

V and J are TRBV29-1 and TRBJ2-5, with 10 bases identical to TRBD1. This CDR3 has 13 residues. The V gene end was trimmed by 5 bases and the J gene end by 13 bases; junction bases not matched to a gene: 13. Per the germline V gene, CDR1 is SQVTM and CDR2 is ANQGSEA. This CDR3 is CSVRMGQGHTMYF. The CDR3 DNA reads TGCAGCGTTCGTATGGGACAGGGGCATACCATGTACTTC.

The chain uses TRBV15 and TRBJ1-2, with D perhaps matching TRBD1 (6 bases). This CDR3 spans 13 amino acids. CDR1 is LNHNV and CDR2 is YYDKDF in the germline V gene (reference sequence). V was clipped by 0 bases and J by 7 bases, with 9 bases between them. CDR3 loop: CATSRDTGFGYTF. In DNA, the CDR3 is TGTGCCACCAGCAGAGATACAGGGTTTGGCTACACCTTC. Filled out from reference TRBV15 and TRBJ1-2, the complete variable domain reads DAMVIQNPRYQVTQFGKPVTLSCSQTLNHNVMYWYQQKSSQAPKLLFHYYDKDFNNEADTPDNFQSRRPNTSFCFLDIRSPGLGDTAMYLCATSRDTGFGYTFGSGTRLTVV.

The chain is built from TRBV7-9 and TRBJ2-2, with D maybe TRBD1 (5 bases). The CDR3 length is 16 residues. Germline V gives CDR1 SEHNR, CDR2 FQNEAQ (reference sequence). The germline V and J ends were trimmed by 5 bases and 3 bases, with 16 bases remaining between them. The CDR3 DNA reads TGTGCCAGCAGCCCAGGGATAAGGGGCGACACCGGGGAGCTGTTTTTT. This encodes CASSPGIRGDTGELFF.

The chain couples TRBV7-9 to TRBJ2-7, with D tentatively TRBD1 (6 bases). Germline V gene lookup returns CDR1 SEHNR and CDR2 FQNEAQ (reference sequence). This CDR3 contains 12 residues. The V end was cut by 11 bases, the J end by 2 bases, with 13 bases between. The CDR3 DNA follows: TGTGCCGGCAAGGGGGTTCCCTACGAGCAGTACTTC. This sequence encodes CAGKGVPYEQYF.

V is TRBV6-6 and J is TRBJ2-5; 9 bases match TRBD2. The CDR3 contains 13 residues. Per the germline V gene, CDR1 is MNHNY and CDR2 is SVGAGI (reference sequence). The V gene end was trimmed by 8 bases and the J gene end by 5 bases; junction bases not matched to a gene: 6. CDR3 in amino acids: CASGWAGGETQYF. The CDR3, as DNA: TGTGCCAGCGGATGGGCGGGGGGGGAGACCCAGTACTTC.

The chain joins TRBV19 to TRBJ2-7, with 7 bases identical to TRBD1. The ends lost 5 bases at V and 1 base at J; junction bases unmatched: 5. The CDR3 totals 14 residues. Germline assignment: CDR1 LNHDA and CDR2 SQIVND (reference sequence). The CDR3 DNA follows: TGTGCCAGTAGTTCGAGGACAGGTTCCTACGAGCAGTACTTC. This codes for CASSSRTGSYEQYF.

This sequence joins TRBV9 and TRBJ2-7; 8 nucleotides agree with TRBD2. The ends lost 3 bases at V and 0 bases at J; junction bases unmatched: 8. CDR3 length: 16 residues. The germline V gene encodes CDR1 SGDLS and CDR2 YYNGEE. The CDR3 DNA is TGTGCCAGCAGCGCTTCTAGCGGGTTCAGCTCCTACGAGCAGTACTTC. This translates into CASSASSGFSSYEQYF.

This chain joins TRBV28 and TRBJ1-5, with 11 bases lining up with TRBD1. V lost 3 bases to trimming and J lost 6 bases; unmatched junction nucleotides: 4. CDR1 and CDR2 from the germline V gene are MDHEN and SYDVKM. The CDR3 is made up of 15 amino acids. The chain's CDR3 is CASSFRDRGTQPQHF. The CDR3 DNA reads TGTGCCAGCAGTTTTCGGGACAGGGGGACTCAGCCCCAGCATTTT.

This chain connects TRBV7-8 to TRBJ1-2, with D possibly matching TRBD1 (6 bases). Germline V gene sequence: CDR1 SGHVS, CDR2 FQNEAQ. This CDR3 comprises 12 residues. The ends were cut back, 6 bases at V and 7 bases at J, with 12 bases in the middle. CDR3 nucleotides: TGTGCCAGCAGTACAGGGCAATTTGGCTACACCTTC. Translated: CASSTGQFGYTF. Full variable domain (missing parts from reference TRBV7-8 and TRBJ1-2): GAGVSQSPRYKVAKRGQDVALRCDPISGHVSLFWYQQALGQGPEFLTYFQNEAQLDKSGLPSDRFFAERPEGSVSTLKIQRTQQEDSAVYLCASSTGQFGYTFGSGTRLTVV.

This rearrangement joins TRBV28 to TRBJ2-7; D might be TRBD2 (6 bases). Germline V gene lookup returns CDR1 MDHEN and CDR2 SYDVKM. The CDR3 length is 18 residues. The ends were cut back, 3 bases at V and 5 bases at J, with 26 bases in the middle. CDR3 DNA sequence: TGTGCCAGCAGTTTTGGAGGGCAGACAATTGGTATCGGGGACGAGCAGTACTTC. It codes for CASSFGGQTIGIGDEQYF.

This clone has only a few counts. The V gene is TRBV5-6, the J gene TRBJ1-4; D is unclear. Germline V gene sequence: CDR1 SGHDT, CDR2 YYEEEE. This CDR3 comprises 14 residues. V lost 4 bases to trimming and J lost 8 bases, with 15 bases between them. The CDR3 loop is CASSRREVAEKLFF. DNA of the CDR3: TGTGCCAGCAGCCGGAGAGAAGTTGCGGAAAAACTGTTTTTT.

The V call is TRBV19, the J call TRBJ2-3; perhaps TRBD1 as D (5 bases). CDR1 is LNHDA and CDR2 is SQIVND in the germline V gene (reference sequence). With 6 bases removed from V and 3 bases from J, the gap between germline ends came to 7 bases. The CDR3 runs 12 residues. The chain's CDR3 is CASSQGTDTQYF. Written as DNA, the CDR3 is TGTGCCAGTAGCCAGGGTACAGATACGCAGTATTTT.